Listed below are T cell receptor beta chains from one sample, sequenced in a study of blood T cell repertoires in COVID-19. Clones were sequenced by immunoSEQ multiplex PCR, and TCRdb holds only the in-frame ones, with some missing. This table holds around 340,000 clones, over 70% found once. The material sequenced was peripheral blood. The receptors here all came from a man aged 25-45 years with active or convalescent COVID-19. Each CDR3 is given with its conserved first and last residue. The D gene is left open where the match is weak. Clone size is given for some rows only: seen once, a few or many times, or a class if the clone is expanded.

d_gene: .
abundance: few
j_gene: TRBJ1-1
v_gene: TRBV7-9
CDR3nt: TGTGCCAGCAGACTGACAGGTACTGAAGCTTTCTTT
CDR3aa: CASRLTGTEAFF

d_gene: TRBD2
abundance: .
j_gene: TRBJ2-1
v_gene: TRBV30
CDR3nt: TGTGCCTGGAGCCGTACTAGCGGGAAAGAGCAGTTCTTC
CDR3aa: CAWSRTSGKEQFF

d_gene: .
abundance: .
j_gene: TRBJ1-1
v_gene: TRBV4-1
CDR3nt: TGCGCCAGCAGCCAAGAGGCGGCCTTGAACACTGAAGCTTTCTTT
CDR3aa: CASSQEAALNTEAFF

d_gene: .
abundance: .
j_gene: TRBJ2-5
v_gene: TRBV7-9
CDR3nt: TGTGCCAGCAGCTTAGTTGAATCACTAGGGACCCAGTACTTC
CDR3aa: CASSLVESLGTQYF

d_gene: .
abundance: .
j_gene: TRBJ2-2
v_gene: TRBV5-1
CDR3nt: TGCGCCAGCAGCTTGGCCGTGGGGACTAACACCGGGGAGCTGTTTTTT
CDR3aa: CASSLAVGTNTGELFF

d_gene: .
abundance: .
j_gene: TRBJ2-7
v_gene: TRBV6-5
CDR3nt: TGTGCCAGCAGGAAGGGGCTAGCGAATTACGAGCAGTACTTC
CDR3aa: CASRKGLANYEQYF

d_gene: .
abundance: .
j_gene: TRBJ1-1
v_gene: TRBV3-1/TRBV3-2
CDR3nt: TGTGCCAGCAGCCAAGGAACGCTAAACACTGAAGCTTTCTTT
CDR3aa: CASSQGTLNTEAFF

d_gene: TRBD2
abundance: .
j_gene: TRBJ2-1
v_gene: TRBV6-5
CDR3nt: TGTGCCAGCCGCCGGGACCCGGGGGGGGATGAGCAGTTCTTC
CDR3aa: CASRRDPGGDEQFF

d_gene: .
abundance: .
j_gene: TRBJ2-7
v_gene: TRBV6-2/TRBV6-3
CDR3nt: TGTGCCAGCAGTCGTCAGTCGCACGAGCAGTACTTC
CDR3aa: CASSRQSHEQYF

d_gene: .
abundance: .
j_gene: TRBJ1-2
v_gene: TRBV5-4
CDR3nt: TGTGCCAGCAGCGCGGGTAATTACTATGGCTACACCTTC
CDR3aa: CASSAGNYYGYTF

d_gene: .
abundance: once
j_gene: TRBJ2-2
v_gene: TRBV27
CDR3nt: TGTGCCAGCAGTTTTAAGGGGTCCGGGGAGCTGTTTTTT
CDR3aa: CASSFKGSGELFF

d_gene: TRBD1
abundance: .
j_gene: TRBJ2-3
v_gene: TRBV7-2
CDR3nt: TGTGCCAGCAGCTTAGTCGGCAGGGGGTCCCCAGATACGCAGTATTTT
CDR3aa: CASSLVGRGSPDTQYF